A selection of T cell receptor beta chains follows, all from one sample in a study of Tregs in tolerant kidney transplant recipients. Sequencing was performed with immunoSEQ multiplex PCR; in TCRdb, only in-frame clones are kept and a portion is missing. This sample carries tens of thousands of clones, more than 95% of them seen once, and the ten largest clones take 0.3% to 0.4%. The material sequenced was Tregs from blood, taken before the transplant. The receptors were sampled from a human donor who received a combined kidney and bone marrow transplant. CDR3s include the opening cysteine and the closing phenylalanine or tryptophan. Each record gives: J gene, D gene, CDR3 length, V gene, clone size, CDR3 protein, CDR3 DNA. D genes are given only for firm matches. Part of the rows lack a size; the others show once, few, many or a class for expanded clones.

>TRBJ2-3|TRBD1|15|TRBV4-1|.
CASSQEGTGTDTQYF
TGCGCCAGCAGCCAAGAAGGGACAGGCACAGATACGCAGTATTTT
>TRBJ2-5|.|15|TRBV28|.
CASSSWGGAGETQYF
TGTGCCAGCAGTTCGTGGGGGGGCGCAGGGGAGACCCAGTACTTC
>TRBJ2-6|TRBD1|17|TRBV7-3|once
CASSFGQGHSGANVLTF
TGTGCCAGCAGCTTTGGACAGGGCCACTCTGGGGCCAACGTCCTGACTTTC
>TRBJ2-6|TRBD1|17|TRBV7-3|.
CASSPGTGKSGANVLTF
TGTGCCAGCAGCCCCGGGACAGGTAAATCTGGGGCCAACGTCCTGACTTTC
>TRBJ2-1|.|17|TRBV19|.
CASSRRGGGNSYNEQFF
TGTGCCAGTAGTAGGAGGGGGGGCGGTAACTCCTACAATGAGCAGTTCTTC
>TRBJ1-1|.|14|TRBV7-9|.
CASSPKGSDTEAFF
TGTGCCAGCAGCCCCAAGGGGTCAGACACTGAAGCTTTCTTT
>TRBJ1-2|TRBD1|14|TRBV5-1|.
CASSLVGQEYGYTF
TGCGCCAGCAGCTTGGTGGGACAGGAATATGGCTACACCTTC
>TRBJ1-2|.|15|TRBV7-2|.
CASSFLRGGHYGYTF
TGTGCCAGCAGCTTCCTGCGTGGCGGTCACTATGGCTACACCTTC
>TRBJ2-1|.|12|TRBV7-2|.
CASSLNDYEQFF
TGTGCCAGCAGCTTAAACGACTATGAGCAGTTCTTC
>TRBJ1-4|.|17|TRBV11-2|once
CASSLDQVGRANEKLFF
TGTGCCAGCAGCTTAGATCAGGTCGGGAGAGCTAATGAAAAACTGTTTTTT
>TRBJ2-7|.|14|TRBV18|.
CASSPRGSSYEQYF
TGTGCCAGCTCACCCAGGGGAAGCTCCTACGAGCAGTACTTC
>TRBJ1-6|.|14|TRBV15|.
CATSRGQYNSPLHF
TGTGCCACCAGCAGAGGACAATATAATTCACCCCTCCACTTT
>TRBJ2-5|TRBD2|16|TRBV5-1|once
CASSLGLADPRETQYF
TGCGCCAGCAGCTTGGGACTAGCGGACCCCCGGGAGACCCAGTACTTC
>TRBJ1-2|.|13|TRBV2|.
CASSGESFSGYTF
TGTGCCAGCAGTGGGGAGTCCTTCTCTGGCTACACCTTC
>TRBJ1-2|.|15|TRBV27|.
CASSPQDRTNYGYTF
TGTGCCAGCAGTCCACAGGACAGAACAAACTATGGCTACACCTTC
>TRBJ1-5|TRBD1|15|TRBV7-8|.
CASSFAGQGNQPQHF
TGTGCCAGCAGCTTTGCAGGACAGGGCAATCAGCCCCAGCATTTT
>TRBJ2-7|TRBD2|18|TRBV27|.
CASSLIGVDTSGVYEQYF
TGTGCCAGCAGTTTAATAGGGGTAGATACTAGCGGAGTCTACGAGCAGTACTTC
>TRBJ1-2|.|15|TRBV19|.
CASSTADMLDYGYTF
TGTGCCAGTAGTACGGCAGACATGCTCGATTATGGCTACACCTTC
>TRBJ2-1|TRBD1|13|TRBV29-1|.
CSVRQGPYNEQFF
TGCAGCGTTAGACAGGGCCCCTACAATGAGCAGTTCTTC
>TRBJ2-1|.|11|TRBV20-1|.
CSARYRNEQFF
TGCAGTGCTAGGTATCGGAATGAGCAGTTCTTC
>TRBJ2-7|TRBD2|16|TRBV5-1|.
CASSPGTSGRGYEQYF
TGCGCCAGCAGCCCTGGGACTAGCGGGAGGGGGTACGAGCAGTACTTC
>TRBJ2-2|.|17|TRBV5-1|.
CASSTNVGAAYTGELFF
TGCGCCAGCAGCACGAACGTTGGGGCAGCCTACACCGGGGAGCTGTTTTTT
>TRBJ2-1|TRBD2|15|TRBV18|.
CASSPPGLGFNEQFF
TGTGCCAGCTCACCACCAGGACTAGGATTCAATGAGCAGTTCTTC
>TRBJ1-4|.|13|TRBV7-2|.
CASSFLQFEKLFF
TGTGCCAGCAGCTTTTTGCAGTTCGAAAAACTGTTTTTT
>TRBJ2-6|.|18|TRBV7-2|.
CASSFGGIASSGANVLTF
TGTGCCAGCAGCTTTGGAGGGATCGCAAGCTCTGGGGCCAACGTCCTGACTTTC
>TRBJ1-1|TRBD1|14|TRBV7-2|.
CASSRQGGNTEAFF
TGTGCCAGCAGCAGACAGGGCGGGAACACTGAAGCTTTCTTT
>TRBJ1-5|.|15|TRBV7-8|.
CASSPVLGVDQPQHF
TGTGCCAGCAGCCCTGTTCTCGGGGTTGATCAGCCCCAGCATTTT
>TRBJ1-5|.|12|TRBV28|.
CASQVSNQPQHF
TGTGCCAGCCAGGTTAGCAATCAGCCCCAGCATTTT
>TRBJ1-5|.|14|TRBV5-6|.
CASSYISGNQPQHF
TGTGCCAGCAGCTATATTTCAGGGAATCAGCCCCAGCATTTT
>TRBJ1-2|TRBD1|14|TRBV27|.
CASSFRGDRVGYTF
TGTGCCAGCAGTTTCAGGGGGGACAGGGTTGGCTACACCTTC
>TRBJ1-5|.|18|TRBV28|.
CASSVPRAGGSGNQPQHF
TGTGCCAGCAGTGTCCCAAGGGCGGGGGGATCGGGCAATCAGCCCCAGCATTTT
>TRBJ1-1|.|14|TRBV6-1|.
CASSGTLVNTEAFF
TGTGCCAGCAGCGGGACTCTTGTGAACACTGAAGCTTTCTTT
>TRBJ1-6|TRBD1|16|TRBV19|.
CASSIRDRLANSPLHF
TGTGCCAGTAGTATCCGGGACAGGCTGGCTAATTCACCCCTCCACTTT
>TRBJ2-3|TRBD2|17|TRBV4-2|.
CASSLTLAGLGPHTQYF
TGTGCCAGCAGCCTGACCCTGGCGGGACTAGGCCCCCATACGCAGTATTTT
>TRBJ2-1|.|14|TRBV7-2|.
CASSLGLANNEQFF
TGTGCCAGCAGCTTAGGTCTAGCTAACAATGAGCAGTTCTTC
>TRBJ2-7|TRBD2|16|TRBV6-6|.
CASRTSGRGSSYEQYF
TGTGCCAGTCGGACTAGCGGGAGGGGTAGCTCCTACGAGCAGTACTTC
>TRBJ1-4|TRBD1|17|TRBV5-1|.
CASSAVPGQGTDEKLFF
TGCGCCAGCAGCGCTGTCCCGGGACAGGGGACGGATGAAAAACTGTTTTTT
>TRBJ2-5|TRBD2|15|TRBV7-9|.
CASSSRTSGKETQYF
TGTGCCAGCAGCTCCAGAACTAGCGGGAAAGAGACCCAGTACTTC
>TRBJ2-3|TRBD1|14|TRBV11-3|.
CASSQGQGPDTQYF
TGTGCCAGCAGCCAAGGACAGGGCCCAGATACGCAGTATTTT
>TRBJ2-1|.|12|TRBV10-3|.
CAISVPGGEQFF
TGTGCCATCAGTGTTCCCGGTGGTGAGCAGTTCTTC
>TRBJ1-5|.|9|TRBV27|.
CASSPGQHF
TGTGCCAGCAGCCCGGGCCAGCATTTT
>TRBJ2-4|TRBD2|17|TRBV6-1|.
CASSEALSGIAKNIQYF
TGTGCCAGCAGTGAAGCGCTTAGCGGGATAGCCAAAAACATTCAGTACTTC